The clone carrying this TCR beta chain was observed a handful of times. These data are taken from a study of response to subunit inactivated influenza vaccine. Germline CDR1 and CDR2: LGHNA and YSLEER. Deletions cut 1 base from V and 8 bases from J, with 12 bases between. CDR3 size: 14 residues. MiXCR, applied by TCRdb to the RT-PCR reads, yields one record per CDR3 protein. The sample records some 540,000 distinct CDR3 sequences, around a quarter being singletons. These data are also associated with another study on T cells expressing NK-cell markers. That source reports: The cDNA for TCR beta came from 5'RACE template switching with UMIs. The CD3+CD56-NKG2C+ fraction was also led by these clonotypes in a few donors.

The J gene is TRBJ2-1, the V gene TRBV4-3; possibly TRBD1 for D (5 bases). The sequence was obtained from a man aged 50-60 years who received an inactivated influenza vaccine. The sample in question was CD4+ T cells sorted from PBMCs, obtained less than 13 days after vaccination. This CDR3 is CASSQGQGLDEQFF. CDR3 in DNA: TGCGCCAGCAGCCAAGGCCAGGGATTGGATGAGCAGTTCTTC.